This record concerns one T cell receptor beta chain sequence. The antigen is not known. A much bigger clone sits one base away, suggesting this may be a read error. Germline DNA was also extracted, while the blood RNA originated from unsorted whole blood. This specimen comes from a study of tumor-infiltrating lymphocytes in primary liver carcinoma. Overall study context: Tumor staging was T1-T3 N0M0; sizes spanned about 4.2 to 10 cm across.

The CDR3 has 15 amino acids. Germline-derived CDR1 and CDR2 are MNHEY and SVGAGI. The input was 450 to 500 ng total RNA; TCR beta cDNA was made from it with a constant-region primer. The TCR beta library was amplified through three nested multiplex PCR rounds in a modified ARM-PCR procedure. Running ten to eleven cycles apiece, the first two PCR rounds relied on TRBV1-TRBV30 forward primers together with a C-beta reverse primer. TCRdb independently ran MiXCR on the multiplex PCR reads; one entry per CDR3 protein. Among about 320,000 distinct CDR3 sequences listed, about 60% were seen once. Notes on the study in general: Without sorting, CD4+ versus CD8+ T cell repertoires were not compared. Significantly larger top-250-clone fractions were found in tumors than in blood (p = 0.039).

Sequenced sample: peripheral blood. V gene TRBV6-5 combines with J gene TRBJ2-3, with a weak D call TRBD2 (5 bases). This TCR derives from a man aged 35 to 55 with primary liver carcinoma and hepatitis B virus infection. The CDR3 sequence: CASSYSDPSTDTKYF. In DNA form, the CDR3 reads TGTGCCAGCAGTTACTCAGACCCTAGCACAGATACGAAGTATTTT.